These 6 T cell receptor beta chains originate from one sample sequenced in a study of blood T cell repertoires in COVID-19. This table comes from immunoSEQ multiplex PCR, and its TCRdb copy is limited to in-frame clones, with some not included. The table records roughly 40,000 clones, around 91% of them present only once. Sequenced sample: peripheral blood. The source of these receptors is a man in his forties or fifties with active COVID-19.

The chain has TRBV28 and TRBJ2-7; 7 nucleotides align to TRBD2. CDR3 length: 14 residues. Germline V gene data show CDR1 as MDHEN and CDR2 as SYDVKM. J lost 6 bases, V lost 3 bases, and 8 bases had no gene match. The CDR3 DNA reads TGTGCCAGCAGTTTTAGTAAGTCGGGGGGCGAGCAGTACTTC. As protein: CASSFSKSGGEQYF.

In this sample, this clone turned up once. The genes are TRBV5-1 and TRBJ2-5; TRBD2 agrees at 7 bases. V was pared by 3 bases and J by 4 bases, with 9 bases of the junction left unmatched. This CDR3 has 15 residues. Germline values: CDR1 SGHRS, CDR2 YFSETQ. CDR3 sequence: CASSSGPSGGETQYF. The CDR3, as DNA: TGCGCCAGCAGCTCAGGGCCCTCGGGGGGAGAGACCCAGTACTTC.

The rearrangement joins TRBV13 to TRBJ1-3; 8 positions agree with TRBD1. The ends lost 4 bases at V and 0 bases at J; junction bases unmatched: 5. This CDR3 comprises 16 residues. Germline V gene data show CDR1 as PRHDT and CDR2 as FYEKMQ (reference sequence). This chain's CDR3 is CASSSRDRISGNTIYF. The CDR3 DNA follows: TGTGCCAGCAGCTCGAGGGACAGGATCTCTGGAAACACCATATATTTT.

Written as DNA, the CDR3 is TGTGCCAGCGGGCCCGGGACAGTTAGCAATCAGCCCCAGCATTTT. Amino acids: CASGPGTVSNQPQHF. The chain employs TRBV2 and TRBJ1-5; TRBD1 matches 7 bases. With 8 bases clipped from V and 0 bases from J, the junction kept 7 bases outside the gene matches. Germline CDR1 reads SNHLY; CDR2 reads FYNNEI. This CDR3 region has 15 residues.

This clone was observed once. This chain joins TRBV27 and TRBJ2-5; tentative D call: TRBD1 (6 bases). There are 15 residues in the CDR3. V dropped 8 bases and J dropped 0 bases, with 16 bases sitting between them. The V gene's germline CDR1 is MNHEY and CDR2 SMNVEV (reference sequence). CDR3 region: CASRYRQAHQETQYF. The DNA of the CDR3 is TGTGCCAGCCGATACCGACAGGCGCACCAAGAGACCCAGTACTTC.

The V gene is TRBV11-2, the J gene TRBJ2-5; 13 bases are shared with TRBD2. The germline V gene encodes CDR1 SGHAT and CDR2 FQNNGV. This CDR3 spans 15 amino acids. The junction had 5 bases not matched to a gene; V was cut back by 6 bases and J by 4 bases. DNA for the CDR3: TGTGCCAGCAGAGATGGGACTAGCGGGGTAGAGACCCAGTACTTC. Protein: CASRDGTSGVETQYF.